A single sample is the source of the 8 T cell receptor beta chains below, sequenced in a study of tumor-infiltrating lymphocytes in primary liver carcinoma. Reverse transcription of around 500 ng total RNA with a constant-region primer produced TCR beta cDNA. Three nested multiplex PCR rounds, a slightly modified ARM-PCR method, built the TCR beta libraries. The opening two PCR rounds, around 9 cycles each, paired TRBV1-TRBV30 forward primers with a C-beta reverse primer. TCRdb reprocessed the multiplex PCR reads with MiXCR, giving one entry per CDR3 protein. The table records about 350,000 distinct CDR3 sequences, approximately 65% of them present only once. Unsorted whole blood supplied the blood RNA, and germline DNA was isolated too. The source material was peripheral blood. The receptors here all came from a man aged 40-55 years with primary liver carcinoma and hepatitis B virus infection.

V usage is TRBV28 and J usage is TRBJ2-5; TRBD2 matches 7 bases. Germline lookup yields CDR1 MDHEN and CDR2 SYDVKM. This CDR3 spans 13 amino acids. The V gene end was trimmed by 6 bases and the J gene end by 11 bases; junction bases not matched to a gene: 12. The CDR3 loop is CASRWGVAGAQYF. CDR3 bases: TGTGCCAGCAGATGGGGGGTCGCGGGAGCTCAGTACTTC.

As concerns this clonotype: A single base separates this from a much larger clone, so it may be a read error. This rearrangement joins TRBV10-3 to TRBJ1-5, with unresolved D. TRBJ2-3 explains the end of the DNA better; the J call may be wrong. CDR3 size: 13 residues. CDR1 and CDR2 from the germline V gene are ENHRY and SYGVKD. In DNA, the CDR3 is TGTGCCATCAGTGAGTCGAGTAATCAGCCCCAGTATTTT. This codes for CAISESSNQPQYF.

The count of this clonotype is one. A clone one base away is much larger, so this may be a read error. The V call is TRBV6-1, the J call TRBJ1-1; D remains ambiguous. Trimming pared 0 bases from V and 8 bases from J, leaving 7 bases between. This CDR3 comprises 12 residues. Germline assignment: CDR1 MNHNS and CDR2 SASEGT. The CDR3 is CASSEALPEAFF. The CDR3 DNA reads TGTGCCAGCAGTGAAGCGCTTCCAGAAGCTTTCTTT.

Remarks on this clonotype: At one end, the junction sequence differs from germline, possibly due to a read error. This chain connects TRBV12-3 or TRBV12-4 to TRBJ1-2, with 7 bases identical to TRBD1. This CDR3 has 15 residues. The CDR3 loop is CASSLGTAQNYGCTF. CDR3 in DNA: TGTGCCAGCAGTTTGGGGACAGCTCAAAACTATGGCTGCACTTTC.

The chain has TRBV5-4 and TRBJ2-3; TRBD1 matches at 7 bases. CDR3 length: 15 residues. CDR1 and CDR2 (germline): SGHNT, YYREEE (reference sequence). V lost 4 bases and J lost 0; bases outside the gene matches: 5. The CDR3 spells CASSGGQRSTDTQYF. The CDR3 coding sequence is TGTGCCAGCAGCGGGGGACAGAGAAGCACAGATACGCAGTATTTT.

Many counts were recorded for this clonotype. The J gene is TRBJ2-3, the V gene TRBV11-2; 10 bases fit TRBD1. The V gene end was trimmed by 0 bases and the J gene end by 7 bases; junction bases not matched to a gene: 7. The germline CDR1 and CDR2 sequences are SGHAT and FQNNGV. This CDR3 spans 16 amino acids. The CDR3 spells CASSLDGQGGRYTQYF. CDR3 DNA: TGTGCCAGCAGCTTAGATGGACAGGGGGGCAGATATACGCAGTATTTT.

This clonotype came up once. V usage is TRBV24-1 and J usage is TRBJ1-3; D remains unclear. With 7 bases removed from V and 4 bases from J, the gap between germline ends came to 7 bases. There are 12 residues in the CDR3. CDR1 KGHDR and CDR2 SFDVKD come from the germline V gene. DNA for the CDR3: TGTGCCACCAGCGACCCCGGAAACACCATATATTTT. Its translation is CATSDPGNTIYF.

The chain carries TRBV20-1 and TRBJ2-7; possibly TRBD2 for D (6 bases). Trimming stripped 1 base from V and 5 bases from J, with 6 bases between. The CDR3 contains 11 residues. Germline lookup yields CDR1 DFQATT and CDR2 SNEGSKA (reference sequence). CDR3 in amino acids: CSARAGDEQYF. The DNA of the CDR3 is TGCAGTGCTAGAGCGGGAGACGAGCAGTACTTC.